This entry features one T cell receptor beta chain sequence. The data were taken from a study of control samples from healthy donors and cancer patients. The CDR3 is made up of 9 amino acids. TCRdb keeps only in-frame clones here, not all; method: immunoSEQ multiplex PCR. The sample records under 200,000 clones, roughly 94% being singletons. The sample comprised blood. The receptor was isolated from a middle-aged woman in good health. The chain couples TRBV21-1 to TRBJ1-1; TRBD1, as called in the table, went unchecked against the DNA. TRBV21-1 is noted as a pseudogene. The CDR3 reads CASSQSAFF. For the CDR3, the DNA is TGTGCCAGCAGCCAGTCGGCTTTCTTT.